This TCR beta chain was found in a study of blood T cell repertoires in COVID-19. Study as a whole: Material from acute and convalescent COVID-19 was sourced from the United States, Italy and Spain. Sources were T cells, B-cell-depleted T cells, or PBMCs; the material itself was cDNA or gDNA.

Those enrolled in Seattle joined during active infection and were followed longitudinally afterward. In the authors' workflow: Nucleated cell number was recorded as an estimate derived from reference gene primer amplification. TCRdb keeps only in-frame clones here, not all; method: immunoSEQ multiplex PCR. V, J and clone size are those of that table, while D and trimming were read from the DNA. The sample lists roughly 90,000 clones; around 92% were seen once. V lost 0 bases and J lost 0, with 12 bases in between. CDR1 and CDR2 (germline): SGHNT, YENEEA. This CDR3 region has 17 residues. The chain has TRBV11-3 and TRBJ1-3; no clear D. The specimen sequenced was peripheral blood. This TCR was sampled from a man aged 45 to 65 with COVID-19, enrolled during active disease. CDR3 sequence (DNA): TGTGCCAGCAGCTTAGAACGGGAAGAGATCTCTGGAAACACCATATATTTT. Translating it yields CASSLEREEISGNTIYF.